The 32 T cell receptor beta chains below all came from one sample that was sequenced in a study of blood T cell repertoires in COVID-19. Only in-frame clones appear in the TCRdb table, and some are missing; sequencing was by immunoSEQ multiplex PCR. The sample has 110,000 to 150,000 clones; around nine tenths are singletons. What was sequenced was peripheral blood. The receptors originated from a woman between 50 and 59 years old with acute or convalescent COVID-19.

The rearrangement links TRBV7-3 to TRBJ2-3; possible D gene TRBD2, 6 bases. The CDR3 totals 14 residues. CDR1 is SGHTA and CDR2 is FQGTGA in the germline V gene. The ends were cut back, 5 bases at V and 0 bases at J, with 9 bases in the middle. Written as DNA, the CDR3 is TGTGCCAGCAGCCGGGGGTTTAGCACAGATACGCAGTATTTT. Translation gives CASSRGFSTDTQYF.

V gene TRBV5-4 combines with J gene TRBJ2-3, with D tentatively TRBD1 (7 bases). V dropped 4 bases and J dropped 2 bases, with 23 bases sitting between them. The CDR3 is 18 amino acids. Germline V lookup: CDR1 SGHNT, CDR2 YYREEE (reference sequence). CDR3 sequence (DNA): TGTGCCAGCAGCGCGGTCGCAAGGCAGGGGGGTAACACAGATACGCAGTATTTT. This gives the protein CASSAVARQGGNTDTQYF. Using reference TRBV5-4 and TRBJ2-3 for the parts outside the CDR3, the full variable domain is ETGVTQSPTHLIKTRGQQVTLRCSSQSGHNTVSWYQQALGQGPQFIFQYYREEENGRGNFPPRFSGLQFPNYSSELNVNALELDDSALYLCASSAVARQGGNTDTQYFGPGTRLTVL.

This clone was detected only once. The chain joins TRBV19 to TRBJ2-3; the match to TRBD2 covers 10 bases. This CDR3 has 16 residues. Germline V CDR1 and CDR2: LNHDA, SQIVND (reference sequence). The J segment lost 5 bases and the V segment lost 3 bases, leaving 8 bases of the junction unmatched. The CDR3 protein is CASSISYSGRGDTQYF. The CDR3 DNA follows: TGTGCCAGTAGTATCTCCTACAGCGGGAGGGGAGATACGCAGTATTTT. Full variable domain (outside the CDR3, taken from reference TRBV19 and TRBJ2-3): DGGITQSPKYLFRKEGQNVTLSCEQNLNHDAMYWYRQDPGQGLRLIYYSQIVNDFQKGDIAEGYSVSREKKESFPLTVTSAQKNPTAFYLCASSISYSGRGDTQYFGPGTRLTVL.

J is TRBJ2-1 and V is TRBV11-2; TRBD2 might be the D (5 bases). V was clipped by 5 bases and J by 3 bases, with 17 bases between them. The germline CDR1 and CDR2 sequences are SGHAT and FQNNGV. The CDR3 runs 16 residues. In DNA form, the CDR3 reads TGTGCCAGCAGCCCGAACCTAGGGAGAGTCTACAATGAGCAGTTCTTC. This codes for CASSPNLGRVYNEQFF.

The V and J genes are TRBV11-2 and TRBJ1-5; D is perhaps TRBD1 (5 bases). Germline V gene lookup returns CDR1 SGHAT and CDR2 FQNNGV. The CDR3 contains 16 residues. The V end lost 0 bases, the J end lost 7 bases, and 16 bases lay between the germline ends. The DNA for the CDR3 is TGTGCCAGCAGCTTAGATGGCCTCGGGGGGAACCAGCCCCAGCATTTT. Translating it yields CASSLDGLGGNQPQHF.

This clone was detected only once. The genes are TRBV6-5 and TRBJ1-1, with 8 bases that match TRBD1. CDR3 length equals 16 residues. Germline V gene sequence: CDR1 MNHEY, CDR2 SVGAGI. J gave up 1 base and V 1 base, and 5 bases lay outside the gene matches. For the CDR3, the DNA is TGTGCCAGCAGTTACTTATCCGGGACAGGGAACACTGAAGCTTTCTTT. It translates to CASSYLSGTGNTEAFF.

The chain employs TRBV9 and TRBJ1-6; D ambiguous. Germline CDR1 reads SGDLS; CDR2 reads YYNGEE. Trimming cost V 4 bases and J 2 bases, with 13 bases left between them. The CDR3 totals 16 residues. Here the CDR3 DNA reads TGTGCCAGCAGCCCCCGCTATACCACCTATAATTCACCCCTCCACTTT. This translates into CASSPRYTTYNSPLHF.

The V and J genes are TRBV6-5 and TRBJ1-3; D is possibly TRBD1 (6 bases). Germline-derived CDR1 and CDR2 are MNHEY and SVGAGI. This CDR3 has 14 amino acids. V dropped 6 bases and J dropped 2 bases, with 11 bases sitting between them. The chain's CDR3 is CASRPGDPGNTIYF. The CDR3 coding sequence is TGTGCCAGCAGACCAGGGGATCCTGGAAACACCATATATTTT.

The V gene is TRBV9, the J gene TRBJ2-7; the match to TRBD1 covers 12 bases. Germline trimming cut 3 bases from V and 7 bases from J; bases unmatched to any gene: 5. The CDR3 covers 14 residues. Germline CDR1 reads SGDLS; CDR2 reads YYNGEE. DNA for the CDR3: TGTGCCAGCAGCGGGGGACAGGGGGCAAGTGAGCAGTACTTC. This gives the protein CASSGGQGASEQYF.

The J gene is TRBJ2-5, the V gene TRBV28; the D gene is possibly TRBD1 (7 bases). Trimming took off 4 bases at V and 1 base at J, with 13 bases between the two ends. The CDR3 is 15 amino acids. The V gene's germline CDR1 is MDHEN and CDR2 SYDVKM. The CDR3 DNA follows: TGTGCCAGCAGTTCAGGGGGGACAGCCCAAGAGACCCAGTACTTC. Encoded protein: CASSSGGTAQETQYF.

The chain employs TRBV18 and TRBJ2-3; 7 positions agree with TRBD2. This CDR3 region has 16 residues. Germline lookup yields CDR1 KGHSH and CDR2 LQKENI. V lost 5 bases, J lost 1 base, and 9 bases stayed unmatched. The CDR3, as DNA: TGTGCCAGCTCAATTAAGGGACTAAAGCGCACAGATACGCAGTATTTT. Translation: CASSIKGLKRTDTQYF.

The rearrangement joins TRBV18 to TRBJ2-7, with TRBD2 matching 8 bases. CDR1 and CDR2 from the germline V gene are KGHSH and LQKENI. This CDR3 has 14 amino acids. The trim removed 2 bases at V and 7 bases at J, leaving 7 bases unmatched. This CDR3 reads CASSPSGGQREQYF. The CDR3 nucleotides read TGTGCCAGCTCACCAAGCGGGGGCCAGAGGGAGCAGTACTTC.

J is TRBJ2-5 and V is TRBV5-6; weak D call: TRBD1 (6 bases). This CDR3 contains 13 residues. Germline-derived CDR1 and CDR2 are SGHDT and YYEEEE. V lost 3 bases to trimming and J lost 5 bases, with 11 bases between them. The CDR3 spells CASSYTGIETQYF. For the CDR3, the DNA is TGTGCCAGCAGCTACACAGGGATCGAGACCCAGTACTTC.

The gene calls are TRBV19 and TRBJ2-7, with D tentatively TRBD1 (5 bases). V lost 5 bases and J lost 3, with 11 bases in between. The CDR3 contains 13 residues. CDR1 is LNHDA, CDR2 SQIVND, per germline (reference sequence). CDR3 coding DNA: TGTGCCAGTAGTCCTATTAGGGGCTACGAGCAGTACTTC. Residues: CASSPIRGYEQYF.

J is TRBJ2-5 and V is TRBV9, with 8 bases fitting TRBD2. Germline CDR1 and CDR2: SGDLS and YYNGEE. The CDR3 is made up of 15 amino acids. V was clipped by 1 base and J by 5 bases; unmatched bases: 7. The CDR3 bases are TGTGCCAGCAGCGTAAGTCGGGGGGGCCTTGAGACCCAGTACTTC. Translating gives CASSVSRGGLETQYF.

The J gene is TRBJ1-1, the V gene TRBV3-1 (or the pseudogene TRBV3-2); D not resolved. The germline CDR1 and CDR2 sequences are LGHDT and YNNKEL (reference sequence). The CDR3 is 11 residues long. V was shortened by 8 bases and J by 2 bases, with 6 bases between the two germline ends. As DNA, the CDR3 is TGTGCCAGCGCAGGTAACACTGAAGCTTTCTTT. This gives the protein CASAGNTEAFF.

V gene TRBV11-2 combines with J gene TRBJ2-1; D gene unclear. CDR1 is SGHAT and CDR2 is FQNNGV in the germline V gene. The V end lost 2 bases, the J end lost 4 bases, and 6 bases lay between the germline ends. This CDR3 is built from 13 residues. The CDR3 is CASSLTRYNEQFF. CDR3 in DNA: TGTGCCAGCAGCTTAACGAGGTACAATGAGCAGTTCTTC.

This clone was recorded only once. Written as DNA, the CDR3 is TGTGCCAGCAGCTTGTCCGGGACAGTCTACGAGCAGTACTTC. This translates into CASSLSGTVYEQYF. This chain joins TRBV5-4 and TRBJ2-7; 7 bases align to TRBD1. The germline V gene encodes CDR1 SGHNT and CDR2 YYREEE (reference sequence). V dropped 1 base and J dropped 3; count of bases not matched to a gene: 4. The CDR3 is 14 residues long.

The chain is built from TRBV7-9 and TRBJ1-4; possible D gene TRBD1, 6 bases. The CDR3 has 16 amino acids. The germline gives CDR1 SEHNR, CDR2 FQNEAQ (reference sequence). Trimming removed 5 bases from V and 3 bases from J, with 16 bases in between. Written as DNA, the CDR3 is TGTGCCAGCAGCCCCGGGGGGGGACACGCTAATGAAAAACTGTTTTTT. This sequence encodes CASSPGGGHANEKLFF.

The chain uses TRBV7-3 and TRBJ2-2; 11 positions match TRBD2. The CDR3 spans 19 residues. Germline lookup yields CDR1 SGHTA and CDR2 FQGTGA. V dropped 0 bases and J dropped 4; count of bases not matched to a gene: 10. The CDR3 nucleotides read TGTGCCAGCAGCTTAACTGGGCTAGCGGGAGGTCGGAGCACCGGGGAGCTGTTTTTT. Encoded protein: CASSLTGLAGGRSTGELFF.

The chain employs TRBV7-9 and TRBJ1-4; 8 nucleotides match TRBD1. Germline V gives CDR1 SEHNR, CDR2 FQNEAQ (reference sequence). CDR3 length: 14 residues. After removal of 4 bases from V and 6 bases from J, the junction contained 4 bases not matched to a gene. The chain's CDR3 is CASSWTGSDEKLFF. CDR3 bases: TGTGCCAGCAGCTGGACAGGGTCTGATGAAAAACTGTTTTTT. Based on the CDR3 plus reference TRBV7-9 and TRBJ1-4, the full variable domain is DTGVSQNPRHKITKRGQNVTFRCDPISEHNRLYWYRQTLGQGPEFLTYFQNEAQLEKSRLLSDRFSAERPKGSFSTLEIQRTEQGDSAMYLCASSWTGSDEKLFFGSGTQLSVL.

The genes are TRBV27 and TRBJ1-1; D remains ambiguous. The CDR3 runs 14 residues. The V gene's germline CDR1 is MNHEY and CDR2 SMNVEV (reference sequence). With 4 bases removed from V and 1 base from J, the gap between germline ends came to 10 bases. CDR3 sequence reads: CASSSVLENTEAFF. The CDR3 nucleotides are TGTGCCAGCAGTTCAGTCCTAGAGAACACTGAAGCTTTCTTT.

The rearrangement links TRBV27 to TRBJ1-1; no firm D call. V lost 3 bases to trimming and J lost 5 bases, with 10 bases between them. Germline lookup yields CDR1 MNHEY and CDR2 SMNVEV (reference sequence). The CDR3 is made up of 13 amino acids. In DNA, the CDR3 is TGTGCCAGCAGTTTGAGAGCTCGGACTGAAGCTTTCTTT. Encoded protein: CASSLRARTEAFF.

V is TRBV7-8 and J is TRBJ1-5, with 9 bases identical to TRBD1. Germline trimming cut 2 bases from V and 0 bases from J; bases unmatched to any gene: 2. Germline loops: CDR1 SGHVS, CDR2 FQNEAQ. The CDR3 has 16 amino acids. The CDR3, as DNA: TGTGCCAGCAGCTTAAGGGACAGGGATAGCAATCAGCCCCAGCATTTT. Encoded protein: CASSLRDRDSNQPQHF.

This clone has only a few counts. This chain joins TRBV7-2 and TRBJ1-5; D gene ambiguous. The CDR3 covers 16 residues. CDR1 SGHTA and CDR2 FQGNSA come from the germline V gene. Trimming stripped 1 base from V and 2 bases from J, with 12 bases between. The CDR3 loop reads CASSLVATGGNQPQHF. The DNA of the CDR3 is TGTGCCAGCAGCTTAGTGGCCACCGGGGGCAATCAGCCCCAGCATTTT.

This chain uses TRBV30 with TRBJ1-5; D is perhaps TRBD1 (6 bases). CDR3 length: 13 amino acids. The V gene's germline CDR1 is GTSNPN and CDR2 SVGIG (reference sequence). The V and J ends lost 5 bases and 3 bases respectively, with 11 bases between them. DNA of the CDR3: TGTGCCTGGGGGGGCAGGGACAATCAGCCCCAGCATTTT. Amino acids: CAWGGRDNQPQHF.

CDR3: CASSIGQPNTEAFF. The CDR3 coding sequence is TGTGCCAGTAGTATCGGACAGCCCAACACTGAAGCTTTCTTT. The chain employs TRBV19 and TRBJ1-1; perhaps TRBD1 as D (6 bases). Trimming shortened V by 3 bases and J by 2 bases, and 10 bases separated the two germline ends. The CDR3 runs 14 residues. Germline V gene lookup returns CDR1 LNHDA and CDR2 SQIVND (reference sequence).

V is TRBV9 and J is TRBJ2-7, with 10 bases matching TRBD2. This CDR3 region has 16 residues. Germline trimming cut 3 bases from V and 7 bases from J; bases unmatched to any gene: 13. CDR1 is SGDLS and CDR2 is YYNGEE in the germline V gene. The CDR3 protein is CASSAQSGLAAWEQYF. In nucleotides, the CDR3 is TGTGCCAGCAGCGCCCAGTCAGGACTAGCGGCGTGGGAGCAGTACTTC.

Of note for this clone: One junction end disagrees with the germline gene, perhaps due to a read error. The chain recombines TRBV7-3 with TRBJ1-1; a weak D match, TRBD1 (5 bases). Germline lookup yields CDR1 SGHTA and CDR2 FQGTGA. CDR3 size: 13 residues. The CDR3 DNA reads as TGTGCCAGCACCTTAATGGGGGGTACTGAAGCTTTCTTT. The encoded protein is CASTLMGGTEAFF.

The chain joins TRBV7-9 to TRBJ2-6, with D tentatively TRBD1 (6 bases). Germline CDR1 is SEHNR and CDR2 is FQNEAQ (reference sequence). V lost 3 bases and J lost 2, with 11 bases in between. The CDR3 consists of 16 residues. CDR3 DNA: TGTGCCAGCAGCTTCCCCTACAGGGCTGGGGCCAACGTCCTGACTTTC. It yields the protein CASSFPYRAGANVLTF.

In nucleotides, the CDR3 is TGTGCCAGCCTCCCGGTGCAGGCTAGCGGGGGGTTCACCTACGAGCAGTACTTC. The encoded protein is CASLPVQASGGFTYEQYF. The chain employs TRBV28 and TRBJ2-7; 11 bases are shared with TRBD2. The CDR3 is 18 amino acids. Germline V gene lookup returns CDR1 MDHEN and CDR2 SYDVKM. V was pared by 8 bases and J by 2 bases, with 17 bases of the junction left unmatched.

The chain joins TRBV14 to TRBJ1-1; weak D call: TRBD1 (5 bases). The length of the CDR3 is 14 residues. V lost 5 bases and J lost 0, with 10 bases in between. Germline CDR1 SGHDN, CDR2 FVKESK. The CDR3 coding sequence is TGTGCCAGCAGCTGGACAACCATGAACACTGAAGCTTTCTTT. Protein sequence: CASSWTTMNTEAFF.